The 5 T cell receptor beta chains listed next were all sequenced from one sample in a study of T cell changes during pregnancy in multiple sclerosis. The method was immunoSEQ multiplex PCR; TCRdb's version includes in-frame clones alone and lacks a portion of them. The data contain tens of thousands of clones, 80% to 95% of them singletons. The material sequenced was peripheral blood, taken in the third trimester of pregnancy. Source of these receptors: a female donor in good health, enrolled as a control in a pregnancy study.

CDR3 bases: TGTGCCACCAGCGCCACAGGGGTTTACGAGCAGTACTTC. Its protein is CATSATGVYEQYF. J is TRBJ2-7 and V is TRBV15, with 7 positions matching TRBD1. Germline CDR1 reads LNHNV; CDR2 reads YYDKDF (reference sequence). V lost 5 bases, J lost 4 bases, and 5 bases stayed unmatched. This CDR3 has 13 residues.

V usage is TRBV9 and J usage is TRBJ2-1; the match to TRBD2 covers 13 bases. Trimming at V came to 4 bases and at J to 7 bases, leaving 11 bases not matched to a gene. The CDR3 length is 17 residues. CDR1 is SGDLS and CDR2 is YYNGEE in the germline V gene. CDR3 amino acids: CASSITGTSGNANEQFF. CDR3 DNA sequence: TGTGCCAGCAGCATTACCGGGACTAGCGGGAATGCGAATGAGCAGTTCTTC.

The J gene is TRBJ1-2, the V gene TRBV28; D unclear. The V gene's germline CDR1 is MDHEN and CDR2 SYDVKM. This CDR3 is 13 amino acids long. V was shortened by 3 bases and J by 6 bases, with 11 bases between the two germline ends. The CDR3 is CASSLGGLDGYTF. The CDR3 DNA is TGTGCCAGCAGTTTGGGCGGGTTGGATGGCTACACCTTC.

The chain's CDR3 is CASSPRGASGRSENIQYF. CDR3 in DNA: TGTGCCAGCTCACCACGAGGAGCGAGCGGGAGATCGGAAAACATTCAGTACTTC. The rearrangement uses TRBV18 and TRBJ2-4, with 8 nucleotides matching TRBD2. V shed 1 base and J 5 bases; nucleotides not matched to a gene: 13. This CDR3 comprises 18 residues. Looked up from germline, CDR1 is KGHSH and CDR2 is LQKENI.

This chain joins TRBV28 and TRBJ1-2, with D maybe TRBD1 (5 bases). Germline V lookup: CDR1 MDHEN, CDR2 SYDVKM. V shed 3 bases and J shed 3 bases, with 8 bases lying between them. The CDR3 contains 13 residues. The CDR3 protein is CASSFGGDYGYTF. In nucleotides, the CDR3 is TGTGCCAGCAGTTTTGGGGGGGACTATGGCTACACCTTC.